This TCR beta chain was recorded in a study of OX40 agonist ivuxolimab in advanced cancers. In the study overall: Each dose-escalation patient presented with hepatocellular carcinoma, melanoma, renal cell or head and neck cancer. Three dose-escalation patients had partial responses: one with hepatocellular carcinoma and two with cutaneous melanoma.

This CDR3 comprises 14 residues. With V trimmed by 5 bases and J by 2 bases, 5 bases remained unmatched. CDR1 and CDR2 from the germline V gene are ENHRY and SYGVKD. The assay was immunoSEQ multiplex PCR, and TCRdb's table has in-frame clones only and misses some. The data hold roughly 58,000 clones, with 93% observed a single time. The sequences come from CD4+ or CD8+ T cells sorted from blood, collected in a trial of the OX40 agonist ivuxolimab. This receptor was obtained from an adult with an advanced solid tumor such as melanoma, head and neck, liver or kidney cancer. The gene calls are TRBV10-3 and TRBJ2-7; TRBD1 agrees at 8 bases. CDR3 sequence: CAISLETGAYEQYF. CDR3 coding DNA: TGTGCCATCAGTCTCGAGACAGGGGCCTACGAGCAGTACTTC.